Each of the 27 T cell receptor beta chains below was sequenced from the same sample in a study of cytomegalovirus exposure and HLA in healthy donors. Produced via immunoSEQ multiplex PCR; TCRdb's table is partial and in-frame only. In the table there are about 170,000 clones, about 90% of which are singletons. The sample comprised PBMCs. All receptors derive from a man younger than 35 in good health and CMV-seropositive.

The chain recombines TRBV5-6 with TRBJ2-5, with TRBD2 identical over 11 bases. CDR3 length equals 17 residues. Germline CDR1 reads SGHDT; CDR2 reads YYEEEE. Unmatched junction bases numbered 7, after V lost 0 bases and J lost 3 bases. CDR3 sequence reads: CASSLDQGLAVEETQYF. In DNA, the CDR3 is TGTGCCAGCAGCTTGGACCAGGGACTAGCGGTAGAAGAGACCCAGTACTTC.

The chain recombines TRBV6-1 with TRBJ2-7, with D possibly being TRBD1 (6 bases). CDR1 MNHNS and CDR2 SASEGT come from the germline V gene. The CDR3 consists of 13 residues. V gave up 6 bases and J gave up 3 bases, with 12 bases separating them. The CDR3 region is CASRGDILYEQYF. DNA of the CDR3: TGTGCCAGCAGGGGGGACATTCTCTACGAGCAGTACTTC.

The chain's CDR3 is CSPSFVGGRTEAFF. The CDR3 coding sequence is TGCAGCCCTTCCTTTGTGGGGGGTAGAACTGAAGCTTTCTTT. V usage is TRBV29-1 and J usage is TRBJ1-1; tentatively, D is TRBD1 (5 bases). The CDR3 covers 14 residues. Looked up from germline, CDR1 is SQVTM and CDR2 is ANQGSEA. Trimming took 8 bases from V and 5 from J, leaving 21 bases between them.

The sample holds one count of this clone. The V and J genes are TRBV11-2 and TRBJ2-5; perhaps TRBD2 as D (6 bases). The CDR3 length is 15 residues. The germline CDR1 and CDR2 sequences are SGHAT and FQNNGV. Trimming cost V 3 bases and J 3 bases, with 14 bases left between them. CDR3 coding DNA: TGTGCCAGCAGCTTCGGCGGGATGAGGGAAGAGACCCAGTACTTC. Protein sequence: CASSFGGMREETQYF. Complete variable domain (other parts from reference TRBV11-2 and TRBJ2-5): EAGVAQSPRYKIIEKRQSVAFWCNPISGHATLYWYQQILGQGPKLLIQFQNNGVVDDSQLPKDRFSAERLKGVDSTLKIQPAKLEDSAVYLCASSFGGMREETQYFGPGTRLLVL.

The rearrangement uses TRBV7-8 and TRBJ2-3; D gene unclear. CDR1 and CDR2 (germline): SGHVS, FQNEAQ. CDR3 length equals 14 residues. V lost 1 base, J lost 2 bases, and 7 bases lay in between. CDR3 DNA sequence: TGTGCCAGCAGCTTAGTACTATTCACAGATACGCAGTATTTT. It encodes CASSLVLFTDTQYF.

This clone has more than one count but fewer than ten. This chain joins TRBV29-1 and TRBJ1-1, with 7 bases fitting TRBD1. There are 12 residues in the CDR3. Germline CDR1 and CDR2: SQVTM and ANQGSEA. Trimming removed 1 base from V and 6 bases from J; junction bases left unmatched: 2. This chain's CDR3 is CSVEGQGAEAFF. For the CDR3, the DNA is TGCAGCGTTGAAGGACAGGGCGCTGAAGCTTTCTTT.

The rearrangement links TRBV4-1 to TRBJ2-3; TRBD2 matches 13 bases. Germline trimming cut 2 bases from V and 7 bases from J; bases unmatched to any gene: 6. In germline, CDR1 is MGHRA, CDR2 YSYEKL. The CDR3 consists of 16 residues. The CDR3 spells CASSQLRTSGRNTQYF. The CDR3 bases are TGCGCCAGCAGCCAACTGAGGACTAGCGGGAGAAATACGCAGTATTTT.

V and J are TRBV5-4 and TRBJ2-7, with 8 bases that match TRBD1. Germline V CDR1 and CDR2: SGHNT, YYREEE (reference sequence). V lost 4 bases and J lost 1; bases outside the gene matches: 1. CDR3 length: 13 residues. The DNA of the CDR3 is TGTGCCAGCAGCCGGACAGGGTCCTACGAGCAGTACTTC. Its translation: CASSRTGSYEQYF.

This chain connects TRBV29-1 to TRBJ2-3; TRBD2 agrees at 9 bases. CDR3 length equals 15 residues. With 6 bases clipped from V and 0 bases from J, the junction kept 7 bases outside the gene matches. Germline-derived CDR1 and CDR2 are SQVTM and ANQGSEA. CDR3 nucleotide sequence: TGCAGCGTCCTCCTAGCGGGGCCTAGCACAGATACGCAGTATTTT. Translation gives CSVLLAGPSTDTQYF.

The chain joins TRBV11-2 to TRBJ2-7, with D maybe TRBD2 (7 bases). The CDR3 covers 14 residues. Germline CDR1 SGHAT, CDR2 FQNNGV. V was pared by 5 bases and J by 3 bases, with 14 bases between. The CDR3: CASSPQGLNYEQYF. The CDR3 DNA follows: TGTGCCAGCAGCCCACAGGGACTAAACTACGAGCAGTACTTC. The variable domain in full, with the rest retrieved from reference TRBV11-2 and TRBJ2-7, is EAGVAQSPRYKIIEKRQSVAFWCNPISGHATLYWYQQILGQGPKLLIQFQNNGVVDDSQLPKDRFSAERLKGVDSTLKIQPAKLEDSAVYLCASSPQGLNYEQYFGPGTRLTVT.

The chain carries TRBV5-4 and TRBJ1-1; 7 positions match TRBD1. CDR1 is SGHNT and CDR2 is YYREEE in the germline V gene (reference sequence). Trimming at V came to 5 bases and at J to 0 bases, leaving 10 bases not matched to a gene. CDR3 size: 16 residues. CDR3 region: CASRGTVQEVNTEAFF. CDR3 DNA sequence: TGTGCCAGCAGGGGGACAGTTCAGGAAGTGAACACTGAAGCTTTCTTT.

V is TRBV7-9 and J is TRBJ2-1; D is possibly TRBD2 (5 bases). The V and J ends lost 1 base and 6 bases respectively, with 10 bases between them. This CDR3 region has 14 residues. CDR1 and CDR2 (germline): SEHNR, FQNEAQ (reference sequence). The CDR3 nucleotides read TGTGCCAGCAGCTTAGGGTTAGCGCCCAATGAGCAGTTCTTC. This translates into CASSLGLAPNEQFF.

In this sample, this clone is large (0.1 to 1%). The junction departs from germline at one end; a sequencing error may be responsible. The gene calls are TRBV7-8 and TRBJ2-7, with 10 nucleotides matching TRBD2. The CDR3 length is 13 residues. CDR1 is SGHVS, CDR2 FQNEAQ, per germline. This CDR3 is CASSLAGAREQYF. Here the CDR3 DNA reads TGTGCCAGCAGCCTAGCGGGAGCGAGGGAGCAGTACTTC.

This clone has a single count. The chain carries TRBV18 and TRBJ1-5, with D possibly being TRBD1 (6 bases). The CDR3 sequence is 16 residues long. Germline CDR1 KGHSH, CDR2 LQKENI. Trimming shortened V by 3 bases and J by 0 bases, and 12 bases separated the two germline ends. The CDR3 is CASSPGQGPSNQPQHF. The DNA for the CDR3 is TGTGCCAGCTCACCGGGACAAGGACCTAGCAATCAGCCCCAGCATTTT. Full variable domain (rest looked up from reference TRBV18 and TRBJ1-5): NAGVMQNPRHLVRRRGQEARLRCSPMKGHSHVYWYRQLPEEGLKFMVYLQKENIIDESGMPKERFSAEFPKEGPSILRIQQVVRGDSAAYFCASSPGQGPSNQPQHFGDGTRLSIL.

This chain joins TRBV7-8 and TRBJ2-7; D is perhaps TRBD2 (5 bases). This CDR3 spans 15 amino acids. The germline gives CDR1 SGHVS, CDR2 FQNEAQ. Trimming removed 1 base from V and 2 bases from J, with 12 bases in between. CDR3 nucleotides: TGTGCCAGCAGCTTAGGCCTTAGCGCAACCTACGAGCAGTACTTC. This encodes CASSLGLSATYEQYF. The full variable domain, its missing parts supplied by reference TRBV7-8 and TRBJ2-7, is GAGVSQSPRYKVAKRGQDVALRCDPISGHVSLFWYQQALGQGPEFLTYFQNEAQLDKSGLPSDRFFAERPEGSVSTLKIQRTQQEDSAVYLCASSLGLSATYEQYFGPGTRLTVT.

The chain couples TRBV9 to TRBJ2-7; 11 bases are a match to TRBD2. From germline, CDR1 is SGDLS and CDR2 YYNGEE. The CDR3 consists of 17 residues. V was pared by 1 base and J by 2 bases, with 8 bases of the junction left unmatched. The CDR3 protein is CASSVSSLAGGPYEQYF. In DNA, the CDR3 is TGTGCCAGCAGCGTAAGCTCTCTAGCGGGAGGTCCCTACGAGCAGTACTTC.

In its sample, this clone was seen a few times. The chain links TRBV18 to TRBJ2-7; 7 nucleotides match TRBD1. V trimming: 5 bases; J trimming: 2 bases; junction bases outside the gene matches: 9. The CDR3 is made up of 15 amino acids. Germline V CDR1 and CDR2: KGHSH, LQKENI. The CDR3 reads CASSSRGTAPYEQYF. In nucleotides, the CDR3 is TGTGCCAGCTCATCCAGGGGGACGGCCCCCTACGAGCAGTACTTC.

The chain is built from TRBV7-2 and TRBJ1-1; 7 bases match TRBD1. J lost 2 bases, V lost 2 bases, and 8 bases had no gene match. The germline gives CDR1 SGHTA, CDR2 FQGNSA. The CDR3 loop spans 16 amino acids. CDR3 DNA: TGTGCCAGCAGCTTATCTCAAGGGACAGCTAACACTGAAGCTTTCTTT. Its protein is CASSLSQGTANTEAFF.

The chain has TRBV20-1 and TRBJ2-1; no firm D call. This CDR3 comprises 11 residues. Germline CDR1 is DFQATT and CDR2 is SNEGSKA (reference sequence). V was shortened by 6 bases and J by 2 bases, with 5 bases between the two germline ends. The CDR3 DNA is TGCAGTGCCCCCACCTACAATGAGCAGTTCTTC. This encodes CSAPTYNEQFF.

The chain is built from TRBV10-2 and TRBJ2-5; D might be TRBD1 (5 bases). CDR1 is WSHSY, CDR2 SAAADI, per germline. The CDR3 loop spans 17 amino acids. Trimming cost V 8 bases and J 7 bases, with 29 bases left between them. The DNA for the CDR3 is TGCGCCAGCTTTCCTAGGTACAGGTCTCCCCCAGCCGGGACCCAGTACTTC. Translating gives CASFPRYRSPPAGTQYF.

The chain has TRBV5-4 and TRBJ2-3, with 11 bases that match TRBD2. Trimming at V came to 2 bases and at J to 2 bases, leaving 4 bases not matched to a gene. The CDR3 has 16 amino acids. The V gene's germline CDR1 is SGHNT and CDR2 YYREEE (reference sequence). The CDR3 sequence is CASSLGTSGLTDTQYF. For the CDR3, the DNA is TGTGCCAGCAGCTTAGGGACTAGCGGCCTCACAGATACGCAGTATTTT.

J is TRBJ1-1 and V is TRBV15, with unresolved D. Germline assignment: CDR1 LNHNV and CDR2 YYDKDF (reference sequence). The V end was cut by 0 bases, the J end by 1 base, with 9 bases between. The CDR3 is 15 amino acids. DNA for the CDR3: TGTGCCACCAGCAGAGATGTACAGACGAACACTGAAGCTTTCTTT. Translating it yields CATSRDVQTNTEAFF. Based on the CDR3 plus reference TRBV15 and TRBJ1-1, the full variable domain is DAMVIQNPRYQVTQFGKPVTLSCSQTLNHNVMYWYQQKSSQAPKLLFHYYDKDFNNEADTPDNFQSRRPNTSFCFLDIRSPGLGDTAMYLCATSRDVQTNTEAFFGQGTRLTVV.

V gene TRBV27 combines with J gene TRBJ2-7; TRBD1 is a possible D gene (6 bases). This CDR3 has 14 residues. V lost 3 bases and J 3 bases, leaving 12 bases between the germline ends. Germline CDR1 MNHEY, CDR2 SMNVEV (reference sequence). The CDR3 DNA sequence: TGTGCCAGCAGTTTTCAGGGGTCTTTCTACGAGCAGTACTTC. Protein sequence: CASSFQGSFYEQYF.

The V gene is TRBV7-9, the J gene TRBJ1-1, with a weak D call TRBD1 (5 bases). This CDR3 contains 14 residues. Germline CDR1 and CDR2: SEHNR and FQNEAQ (reference sequence). With 5 bases removed from V and 1 base from J, the gap between germline ends came to 11 bases. CDR3 DNA: TGTGCCAGCAGCCACCCGGGGGAGAACACTGAAGCTTTCTTT. It yields the protein CASSHPGENTEAFF.

In its sample, this clone was seen once. This rearrangement joins TRBV11-2 to TRBJ2-7; D possibly corresponds to TRBD2 (6 bases). This CDR3 spans 16 amino acids. V was cut by 1 base and J by 7 bases, with 20 bases left in between. Germline CDR1 and CDR2: SGHAT and FQNNGV. The CDR3 DNA is TGTGCCAGCAGCTTAGTAGTCGGGGCGGGACCAAAAGAGCAGTACTTC. It translates to CASSLVVGAGPKEQYF.

The chain joins TRBV28 to TRBJ2-1; 7 bases fit TRBD2. V was pared by 3 bases and J by 0 bases, with 5 bases of the junction left unmatched. CDR1 is MDHEN, CDR2 SYDVKM, per germline. The CDR3 is made up of 16 amino acids. CDR3 bases: TGTGCCAGCAGTTTCGGCGGGAGTATCTCCTACAATGAGCAGTTCTTC. This sequence encodes CASSFGGSISYNEQFF.

The V gene is TRBV28, the J gene TRBJ2-7; 11 bases match TRBD2. V was pared by 5 bases and J by 9 bases, with 3 bases of the junction left unmatched. CDR1 and CDR2 (germline): MDHEN, SYDVKM. This CDR3 comprises 12 residues. The CDR3 protein is CASSPLAGGQYF. The CDR3 region has the DNA TGTGCCAGCAGTCCCCTAGCGGGAGGGCAGTACTTC.